This T cell receptor beta chain was profiled in a study of cytomegalovirus exposure and HLA in healthy donors. Study results and caveats: According to reports, the classifier identified cytomegalovirus status with high specificity and sensitivity.

The PCR was carried out with 60 Vbeta primers and 13 Jbeta primers. Here immunoSEQ multiplex PCR was the method, and the copy in TCRdb shows in-frame clones only, minus some. Of 150,000 or so clones listed, roughly 80% are singletons. This clone was found a few times. The antigen is not known. This receptor was identified in a male donor in good health and CMV-seropositive. Sequencing was performed on PBMCs.

CDR3 DNA: TGCGCCAGCAGGCTCCCAGACTTCTATTCACCCCTCCACTTT. This gives the protein CASRLPDFYSPLHF. The rearrangement uses TRBV10-2 and TRBJ1-6; D unresolved. Trimming pared 6 bases from V and 8 bases from J, leaving 14 bases between. This CDR3 has 14 residues. CDR1 and CDR2 from the germline V gene are WSHSY and SAAADI.